This T cell receptor (beta chain) was captured by sequencing in a study of T cell responses to AZD1222 COVID-19 vaccine. Whole-study results and caveats: All repertoire sampling was performed exclusively after the peak T cell response. Seropositive AZD1222 recipients at baseline numbered only five to seven. Donors were mostly white British, more females; clonal diversity possibly underestimated.

The CDR3 loop spans 14 amino acids. CDR1 KGHSH and CDR2 LQKENI come from the germline V gene. Trimming stripped 2 bases from V and 5 bases from J, with 13 bases between. Generated by immunoSEQ multiplex PCR, the TCRdb table keeps only in-frame clones and is missing some. This sample yields some 120,000 clones, of which 92% are seen a single time; approximately 1.4% belongs to the top ten. Second-dose intervals of approximately 4 or approximately 12 weeks were pooled. Concerning this clone: Its antigen is still unknown.

The chain couples TRBV18 to TRBJ2-7; D perhaps matches TRBD2 (5 bases). Sequenced material: peripheral blood, taken 28 days after the second AZD1222 dose. This TCR was sampled from an adult who received the AZD1222 COVID-19 vaccine. This chain's CDR3 is CASSPSSREDEQYF. The CDR3 region has the DNA TGTGCCAGCTCACCATCTAGCAGAGAGGACGAGCAGTACTTC. Variable domain in full (rest from reference TRBV18 and TRBJ2-7): NAGVMQNPRHLVRRRGQEARLRCSPMKGHSHVYWYRQLPEEGLKFMVYLQKENIIDESGMPKERFSAEFPKEGPSILRIQQVVRGDSAAYFCASSPSSREDEQYFGPGTRLTVT.